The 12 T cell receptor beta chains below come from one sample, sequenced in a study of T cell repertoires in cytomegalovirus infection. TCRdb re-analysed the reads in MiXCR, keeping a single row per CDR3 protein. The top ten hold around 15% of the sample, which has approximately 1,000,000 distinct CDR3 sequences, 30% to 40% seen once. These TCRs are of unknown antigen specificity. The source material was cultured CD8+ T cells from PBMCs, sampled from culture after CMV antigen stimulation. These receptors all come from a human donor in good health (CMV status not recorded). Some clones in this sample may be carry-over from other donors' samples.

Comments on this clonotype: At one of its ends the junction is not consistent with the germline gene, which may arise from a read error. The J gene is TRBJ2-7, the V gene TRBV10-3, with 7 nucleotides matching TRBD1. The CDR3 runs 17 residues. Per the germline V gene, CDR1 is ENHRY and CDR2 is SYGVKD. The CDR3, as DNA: TGTGCCATCGGTGAGTCGGAGGAGGCAGGGGGATCCTACGAGCAGTACTTC. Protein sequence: CAIGESEEAGGSYEQYF.

CDR3 in DNA: TGTGCCAGCAGTCCATCCCCGGACAGGGCGATTGAAGCTTTCTTT. Protein: CASSPSPDRAIEAFF. The rearrangement links TRBV6-5 to TRBJ1-1, with TRBD1 matching 8 bases. Germline assignment: CDR1 MNHEY and CDR2 SVGAGI. Trimming took 5 bases from V and 7 from J; bases not matched to a gene: 12. This CDR3 contains 15 residues.

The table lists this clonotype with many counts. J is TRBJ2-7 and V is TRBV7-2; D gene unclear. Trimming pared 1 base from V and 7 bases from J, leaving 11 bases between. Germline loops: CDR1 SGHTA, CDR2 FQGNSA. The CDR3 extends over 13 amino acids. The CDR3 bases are TGTGCCAGCAGCTTAGATGGGCGGCCGGAGCAGTACGTC. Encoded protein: CASSLDGRPEQYV.

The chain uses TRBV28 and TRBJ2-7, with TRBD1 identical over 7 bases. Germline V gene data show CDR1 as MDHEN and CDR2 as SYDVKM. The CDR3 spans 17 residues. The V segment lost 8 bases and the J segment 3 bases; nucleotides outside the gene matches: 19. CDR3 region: CASFQRGRDRADYEQYV. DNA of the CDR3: TGTGCCAGCTTCCAAAGGGGACGAGACAGGGCGGACTACGAGCAGTACGTC.

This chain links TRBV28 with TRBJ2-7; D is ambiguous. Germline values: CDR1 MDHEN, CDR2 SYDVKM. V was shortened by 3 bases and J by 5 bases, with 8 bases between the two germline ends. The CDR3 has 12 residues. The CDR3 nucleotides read TGTGCCAGCAGTTTCCAAGGTAACGAGCAGTACGTC. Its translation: CASSFQGNEQYV.

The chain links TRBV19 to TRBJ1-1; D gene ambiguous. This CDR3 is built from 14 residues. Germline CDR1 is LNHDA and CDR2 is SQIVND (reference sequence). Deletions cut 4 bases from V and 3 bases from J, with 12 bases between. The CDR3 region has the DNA TGTGCCAGTAGTACGCAGGTTTTGGACACTGAAGCTTTCTTT. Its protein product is CASSTQVLDTEAFF.

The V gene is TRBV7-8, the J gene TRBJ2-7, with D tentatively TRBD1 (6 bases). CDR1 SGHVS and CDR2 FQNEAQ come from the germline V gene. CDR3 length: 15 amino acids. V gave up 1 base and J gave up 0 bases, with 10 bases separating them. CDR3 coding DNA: TGTGCCAGCAGCTTAGGCCGGACAGTCTCCTACGAGCAGTACTTC. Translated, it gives CASSLGRTVSYEQYF.

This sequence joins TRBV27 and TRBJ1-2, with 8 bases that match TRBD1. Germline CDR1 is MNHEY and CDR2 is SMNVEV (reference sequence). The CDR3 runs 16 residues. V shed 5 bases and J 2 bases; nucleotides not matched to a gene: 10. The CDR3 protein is CASSDKRDRPNYGYTF. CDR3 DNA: TGTGCCAGCAGTGACAAACGGGACAGGCCGAACTATGGCTACACCTTC.

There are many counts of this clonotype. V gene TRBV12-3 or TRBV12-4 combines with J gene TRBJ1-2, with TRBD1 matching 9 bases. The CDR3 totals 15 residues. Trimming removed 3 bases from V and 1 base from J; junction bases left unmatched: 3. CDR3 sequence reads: CASSFPGQGNYGYTF. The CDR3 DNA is TGTGCCAGCAGTTTCCCGGGACAGGGTAACTATGGCTACACCTTC.

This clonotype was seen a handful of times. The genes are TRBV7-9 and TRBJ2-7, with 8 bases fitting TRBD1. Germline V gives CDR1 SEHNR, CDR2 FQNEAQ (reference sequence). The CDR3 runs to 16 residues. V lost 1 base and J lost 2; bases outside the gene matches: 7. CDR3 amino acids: CASSLGPGQGPYEQYF. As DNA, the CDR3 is TGTGCCAGCAGCTTAGGTCCAGGACAGGGCCCCTACGAGCAGTACTTC.

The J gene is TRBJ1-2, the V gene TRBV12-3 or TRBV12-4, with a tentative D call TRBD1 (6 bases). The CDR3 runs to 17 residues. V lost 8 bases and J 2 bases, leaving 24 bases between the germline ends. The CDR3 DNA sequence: TGTGCCAGCCGCCCCTCCTCCGGGACACCTCACAACTATGGCTACACCTTC. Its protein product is CASRPSSGTPHNYGYTF.

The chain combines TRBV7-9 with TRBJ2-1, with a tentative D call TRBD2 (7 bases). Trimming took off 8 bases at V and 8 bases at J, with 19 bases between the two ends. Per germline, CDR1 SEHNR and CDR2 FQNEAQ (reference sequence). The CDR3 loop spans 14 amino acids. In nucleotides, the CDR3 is TGTGCCAGCCGTCCGTCGGGGGGCCGCGATGAGCAGTTCTTC. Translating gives CASRPSGGRDEQFF.